This TCR beta chain came from a study of identical twins. In this sample, this clonotype turned up a few times. With template switching, a universal primer site was added, and the cDNA carried unique molecular identifiers. TCRdb used MiXCR to reprocess the 5' RACE reads, holding one entry per CDR3 protein. The top ten hold around 0.25% of the sample, which has 1.5 million to 2 million distinct CDR3 sequences, about 31% seen once. The sequence was collected from a newborn girl in good health. Sample: cord blood.

The CDR3 sequence: CASKPTLASSTDTQYF. In DNA form, the CDR3 reads TGCGCCAGCAAACCCACTCTAGCGTCGAGCACAGATACGCAGTATTTT. This chain uses TRBV10-2 with TRBJ2-3; a weak D match, TRBD2 (6 bases). The germline V and J ends were trimmed by 7 bases and 0 bases, with 17 bases remaining between them. The CDR3 contains 16 residues. CDR1 and CDR2 from the germline V gene are WSHSY and SAAADI.